These 32 T cell receptor beta chains originate from one sample sequenced in a study of cytomegalovirus exposure and HLA in healthy donors. Data came from immunoSEQ multiplex PCR; TCRdb stores just in-frame clones and leaves some out. Counted here are under 400,000 clones, 75% to 90% occurring once; the ten biggest clones make up 0.83%. Sequencing was performed on PBMCs. Source of these receptors: a woman between 18 and 29 years old in good health and CMV-seronegative.

This rearrangement joins TRBV5-1 to TRBJ2-5; D is possibly TRBD1 (5 bases). The CDR3 covers 15 residues. V shed 3 bases and J shed 3 bases, with 15 bases lying between them. Germline CDR1 is SGHRS and CDR2 is YFSETQ. CDR3 sequence (DNA): TGCGCCAGCAGCTCCCTAGGCAGGGCCAAAGAGACCCAGTACTTC. This codes for CASSSLGRAKETQYF.

The CDR3 sequence is CASSPSGSYEQYF. The CDR3 coding sequence is TGTGCCAGCAGCCCTAGCGGGAGTTACGAGCAGTACTTC. The chain carries TRBV5-4 and TRBJ2-7; TRBD2 matches at 10 bases. Unmatched junction bases numbered 2, after V lost 4 bases and J lost 4 bases. Germline lookup yields CDR1 SGHNT and CDR2 YYREEE (reference sequence). This CDR3 is 13 amino acids long.

The chain has TRBV5-1 and TRBJ1-1; 12 bases are shared with TRBD1. The CDR3 length is 13 residues. Germline V CDR1 and CDR2: SGHRS, YFSETQ. V was clipped by 4 bases and J by 10 bases; unmatched bases: 5. The CDR3 DNA follows: TGCGCCAGCAGCCGGGACAGGGGGCTGGGAGCTTTCTTT. The encoded protein is CASSRDRGLGAFF.

The gene calls are TRBV27 and TRBJ2-5, with 9 bases matching TRBD1. The CDR3 has 15 residues. V was pared by 5 bases and J by 5 bases, with 9 bases of the junction left unmatched. CDR1 and CDR2 (germline): MNHEY, SMNVEV (reference sequence). CDR3 protein: CASSIMTGTGETQYF. The CDR3 coding sequence is TGTGCCAGCAGTATAATGACCGGGACAGGGGAGACCCAGTACTTC.

V gene TRBV5-1 combines with J gene TRBJ2-3, with TRBD2 matching 15 bases. There are 16 residues in the CDR3. The V gene's germline CDR1 is SGHRS and CDR2 YFSETQ. V shed 3 bases and J 5 bases; nucleotides not matched to a gene: 4. The CDR3, as DNA: TGCGCCAGCAGCTCCGGGACTAGCGGGAGGTTAGATACGCAGTATTTT. Amino acids: CASSSGTSGRLDTQYF.

The chain recombines TRBV7-9 with TRBJ1-1; 7 bases map to TRBD1. The CDR3 runs to 15 residues. The V gene's germline CDR1 is SEHNR and CDR2 FQNEAQ (reference sequence). Germline trimming cut 5 bases from V and 1 base from J; bases unmatched to any gene: 7. The CDR3 spells CASSPHRGRNTEAFF. DNA of the CDR3: TGTGCCAGCAGCCCTCATAGGGGGCGGAACACTGAAGCTTTCTTT. The full variable domain, completed using reference TRBV7-9 and TRBJ1-1, is DTGVSQNPRHKITKRGQNVTFRCDPISEHNRLYWYRQTLGQGPEFLTYFQNEAQLEKSRLLSDRFSAERPKGSFSTLEIQRTEQGDSAMYLCASSPHRGRNTEAFFGQGTRLTVV.

V usage is TRBV4-2 and J usage is TRBJ1-2; 9 positions agree with TRBD1. The J segment lost 4 bases and the V segment lost 1 base, leaving 7 bases of the junction unmatched. The germline V gene has CDR1 LGHNA and CDR2 YNFKEQ. CDR3 length: 16 residues. The CDR3 is CASSQVADRGGYGYTF. The CDR3 DNA sequence: TGTGCCAGCAGCCAAGTGGCGGACAGGGGCGGCTATGGCTACACCTTC.

The V and J genes are TRBV6-1 and TRBJ1-4, with 10 bases lining up with TRBD1. Germline V gene lookup returns CDR1 MNHNS and CDR2 SASEGT. Losses at the gene ends were 6 bases for V and 7 bases for J; bases not matched to a gene: 2. The CDR3 spans 13 residues. The CDR3 coding sequence is TGTGCCAGCAGCGGGACAGGGGTTGAAAAACTGTTTTTT. Its translation: CASSGTGVEKLFF.

The CDR3 reads CASSLNRGNEKLFF. The DNA for the CDR3 is TGTGCCAGCAGTTTAAACAGGGGGAACGAAAAACTGTTTTTT. V is TRBV27 and J is TRBJ1-4, with 8 bases fitting TRBD1. The CDR3 runs 14 residues. CDR1 MNHEY and CDR2 SMNVEV come from the germline V gene (reference sequence). Trimming cost V 2 bases and J 8 bases; bases outside gene matches: 4.

J is TRBJ2-2 and V is TRBV13, with 12 bases lining up with TRBD2. V was pared by 4 bases and J by 7 bases, with 13 bases of the junction left unmatched. Germline V CDR1 and CDR2: PRHDT, FYEKMQ (reference sequence). The CDR3 sequence is 18 residues long. In DNA, the CDR3 is TGTGCCAGCAGCTCCGCCCTGACTAGCGGGAGATTTTTCGGGGAGCTGTTTTTT. It encodes CASSSALTSGRFFGELFF.

This sequence joins TRBV9 and TRBJ2-7; 7 bases line up with TRBD2. This CDR3 comprises 15 residues. Germline lookup yields CDR1 SGDLS and CDR2 YYNGEE. Losses at the gene ends were 2 bases for V and 4 bases for J; bases not matched to a gene: 9. The CDR3: CASSVSWEGNYEQYF. DNA for the CDR3: TGTGCCAGCAGCGTCTCCTGGGAGGGGAATTACGAGCAGTACTTC.

This clone was recorded once. This sequence joins TRBV15 and TRBJ1-4; the D gene is possibly TRBD1 (5 bases). The CDR3 has 19 amino acids. The ends were cut back, 1 base at V and 8 bases at J, with 26 bases in the middle. From germline, CDR1 is LNHNV and CDR2 YYDKDF (reference sequence). The CDR3 nucleotides read TGTGCCACCAGCAGAGCCGGACAACTCTTTGCATATGGTTCGGAAAAACTGTTTTTT. This codes for CATSRAGQLFAYGSEKLFF.

This clone showed up just a few times. The chain joins TRBV25-1 to TRBJ1-2; unclear D gene. The CDR3 is 13 amino acids. Germline loops: CDR1 MGHDK, CDR2 SYGVNS. V was clipped by 0 bases and J by 7 bases, with 9 bases between them. The CDR3, as DNA: TGTGCCAGCAGTGAATACTCCTCCGGTGGCTACACCTTC. Protein product: CASSEYSSGGYTF.

This clone was recorded once. This chain links TRBV6-5 with TRBJ2-7; 12 bases align to TRBD2. Looked up from germline, CDR1 is MNHEY and CDR2 is SVGAGI. V lost 5 bases and J lost 6; bases outside the gene matches: 5. This CDR3 has 14 amino acids. CDR3 sequence reads: CASSMTSGRSEQYF. CDR3 in DNA: TGTGCCAGCAGTATGACTAGCGGGAGAAGCGAGCAGTACTTC.

CDR3 nucleotide sequence: TGTGCCAGCAGATCCGGGACAGGGTATGGCTACACCTTC. It specifies CASRSGTGYGYTF. The V and J genes are TRBV2 and TRBJ1-2; 9 nucleotides agree with TRBD1. The CDR3 sequence is 13 residues long. The ends lost 6 bases at V and 5 bases at J; junction bases unmatched: 4. Germline-derived CDR1 and CDR2 are SNHLY and FYNNEI.

This chain connects TRBV28 to TRBJ1-6, with 7 nucleotides matching TRBD1. This CDR3 comprises 14 residues. Germline CDR1 MDHEN, CDR2 SYDVKM. J gave up 4 bases and V 6 bases, and 3 bases lay outside the gene matches. In DNA, the CDR3 is TGTGCCAGCAGCAAGGGACAGTATAATTCACCCCTCCACTTT. It specifies CASSKGQYNSPLHF. The whole variable domain, filled in from reference TRBV28 and TRBJ1-6, reads DVKVTQSSRYLVKRTGEKVFLECVQDMDHENMFWYRQDPGLGLRLIYFSYDVKMKEKGDIPEGYSVSREKKERFSLILESASTNQTSMYLCASSKGQYNSPLHFGNGTRLTVT.

This sequence joins TRBV4-2 and TRBJ2-1; D is possibly TRBD2 (6 bases). CDR1 LGHNA and CDR2 YNFKEQ come from the germline V gene. V lost 4 bases and J 0 bases, leaving 25 bases between the germline ends. The CDR3 loop spans 20 amino acids. The CDR3 loop reads CASSPRAGPRQDNSYNEQFF. CDR3 DNA: TGTGCCAGCAGCCCCAGGGCGGGACCCAGACAAGATAACTCCTACAATGAGCAGTTCTTC.

This sequence joins TRBV18 and TRBJ2-3; TRBD2 agrees at 8 bases. Germline-derived CDR1 and CDR2 are KGHSH and LQKENI. The V segment lost 4 bases and the J segment 2 bases; nucleotides outside the gene matches: 5. The CDR3 is made up of 15 amino acids. The CDR3 DNA is TGTGCCAGCTCACGGCGGGGGGACCCCACAGATACGCAGTATTTT. It codes for CASSRRGDPTDTQYF.

The genes are TRBV6-1 and TRBJ2-5; D is uncertain. This CDR3 is 14 amino acids long. The V gene lost 1 base and the J gene lost 4 bases, with 10 bases spanning the gap. CDR1 and CDR2 from the germline V gene are MNHNS and SASEGT. This chain's CDR3 is CASSEDRLTETQYF. The CDR3 DNA reads as TGTGCCAGCAGTGAAGATCGACTTACAGAGACCCAGTACTTC.

The chain links TRBV11-2 to TRBJ1-2, with 8 bases lining up with TRBD1. V lost 5 bases and J lost 4; bases outside the gene matches: 9. Germline values: CDR1 SGHAT, CDR2 FQNNGV. The CDR3 contains 15 residues. CDR3 sequence: CASSGPDRGPYGYTF. CDR3 DNA: TGTGCCAGCAGCGGACCCGACAGGGGCCCCTATGGCTACACCTTC.

V gene TRBV29-1 combines with J gene TRBJ2-3; possibly TRBD2 for D (6 bases). Deletions cut 4 bases from V and 5 bases from J, with 16 bases between. Germline V gives CDR1 SQVTM, CDR2 ANQGSEA. The CDR3 has 14 amino acids. In DNA form, the CDR3 reads TGCAGCGTTGTGGTAGCGGCGGGTGGAGATACGCAGTATTTT. Residues: CSVVVAAGGDTQYF.

In DNA, the CDR3 is TGTGCCAGCAGGGCCACTCCTAGCGGGGGCCCTAACGGGGAGCTGTTTTTT. As protein: CASRATPSGGPNGELFF. This sequence joins TRBV5-6 and TRBJ2-2; 10 positions agree with TRBD2. V lost 5 bases and J lost 7; bases outside the gene matches: 14. There are 17 residues in the CDR3. CDR1 and CDR2 from the germline V gene are SGHDT and YYEEEE.

This chain joins TRBV10-3 and TRBJ2-7, with 7 bases identical to TRBD1. The V segment lost 0 bases and the J segment 2 bases; nucleotides outside the gene matches: 1. The CDR3 sequence is 14 residues long. Germline CDR1 and CDR2: ENHRY and SYGVKD. The CDR3 region is CAISESGTAYEQYF. In DNA form, the CDR3 reads TGTGCCATCAGTGAGTCCGGGACAGCCTACGAGCAGTACTTC.

The CDR3 here is CAWSVSGGSYNEQFF. The CDR3 bases are TGTGCCTGGAGTGTATCAGGAGGTTCCTACAATGAGCAGTTCTTC. The chain couples TRBV30 to TRBJ2-1; D possibly corresponds to TRBD2 (5 bases). Germline CDR1 reads GTSNPN; CDR2 reads SVGIG (reference sequence). V was cut by 0 bases and J by 1 base, with 10 bases left in between. The CDR3 totals 15 residues. The whole variable domain, remainder taken from reference TRBV30 and TRBJ2-1, is SQTIHQWPATLVQPVGSPLSLECTVEGTSNPNLYWYRQAAGRGLQLLFYSVGIGQISSEVPQNLSASRPQDRQFILSSKKLLLSDSGFYLCAWSVSGGSYNEQFFGPGTRLTVL.

The chain uses TRBV28 and TRBJ2-1, with D perhaps matching TRBD1 (6 bases). Deletions cut 5 bases from V and 1 base from J, with 12 bases between. Germline V gene data show CDR1 as MDHEN and CDR2 as SYDVKM. This CDR3 has 15 residues. DNA for the CDR3: TGTGCCAGCAGTCCTAACAGGGCTTCCTACAATGAGCAGTTCTTC. This encodes CASSPNRASYNEQFF.

About this clone: This CDR3 is also generated by other DNA sequences in the sample. This chain connects TRBV27 to TRBJ2-7; unclear D gene. Germline CDR1 is MNHEY and CDR2 is SMNVEV (reference sequence). V was cut by 3 bases and J by 6 bases, with 6 bases left in between. This CDR3 region has 11 residues. The CDR3 sequence is CASSFSGEQYF. In DNA, the CDR3 is TGTGCCAGCAGTTTTTCGGGCGAGCAGTACTTC.

The chain couples TRBV6-5 to TRBJ1-4, with 9 bases fitting TRBD1. The V gene's germline CDR1 is MNHEY and CDR2 SVGAGI. The CDR3 covers 15 residues. The junction had 0 bases not matched to a gene; V was cut back by 2 bases and J by 2 bases. In DNA form, the CDR3 reads TGTGCCAGCAGTTACGGGACAGGGACTAATGAAAAACTGTTTTTT. It encodes CASSYGTGTNEKLFF.

The chain is built from TRBV7-6 and TRBJ1-1; 7 nucleotides match TRBD1. Trimming at V came to 5 bases and at J to 7 bases, leaving 16 bases not matched to a gene. CDR3 size: 16 residues. Germline CDR1 SGHVS, CDR2 FNYEAQ. In DNA, the CDR3 is TGTGCCAGCAGCCTAAGCCGGGGGGGGACAGTTGATGAAGCTTTCTTT. Translating gives CASSLSRGGTVDEAFF.

The table lists this clone with a count of one. The gene calls are TRBV4-1 and TRBJ2-7, with TRBD1 identical over 8 bases. The germline gives CDR1 MGHRA, CDR2 YSYEKL. This CDR3 spans 16 amino acids. Unmatched junction bases numbered 11, after V lost 0 bases and J lost 7 bases. The CDR3 region has the DNA TGCGCCAGCAGCCAAGATTGGGACAGGCCTTACCTGGAGCAGTACTTC. Amino acid sequence: CASSQDWDRPYLEQYF.

CDR3 in amino acids: CASTRMSTGGLRGYTF. The CDR3 DNA is TGTGCCAGCACGAGGATGAGTACAGGGGGGTTAAGAGGCTACACCTTC. The J gene is TRBJ1-2, the V gene TRBV5-6; 8 positions match TRBD1. CDR1 and CDR2 (germline): SGHDT, YYEEEE. The CDR3 loop spans 16 amino acids. The trim removed 6 bases at V and 8 bases at J, leaving 18 bases unmatched.

The chain recombines TRBV11-2 with TRBJ2-6; possibly TRBD1 for D (6 bases). V dropped 0 bases and J dropped 2 bases, with 8 bases sitting between them. Germline lookup yields CDR1 SGHAT and CDR2 FQNNGV. This CDR3 contains 16 residues. The CDR3 sequence: CASSLDPGAGANVLTF. The CDR3 DNA reads as TGTGCCAGCAGCTTAGATCCAGGGGCTGGGGCCAACGTCCTGACTTTC. The whole variable domain, remainder taken from reference TRBV11-2 and TRBJ2-6, is EAGVAQSPRYKIIEKRQSVAFWCNPISGHATLYWYQQILGQGPKLLIQFQNNGVVDDSQLPKDRFSAERLKGVDSTLKIQPAKLEDSAVYLCASSLDPGAGANVLTFGAGSRLTVL.

The V gene is TRBV29-1, the J gene TRBJ2-1; the D gene is possibly TRBD1 (6 bases). The CDR3 sequence is 13 residues long. CDR1 is SQVTM, CDR2 ANQGSEA, per germline. V was cut by 3 bases and J by 3 bases, with 9 bases left in between. CDR3 residues: CSVDRGVYNEQFF. The CDR3 region has the DNA TGCAGCGTTGACAGGGGTGTCTACAATGAGCAGTTCTTC.